A single TCR beta chain is shown here with its context. This sample is drawn from a study of technical replicates of blood from several donors. The junction had 7 bases not matched to a gene; V was cut back by 5 bases and J by 5 bases. The CDR3 spans 15 residues. The germline gives CDR1 SNHLY, CDR2 FYNNEI. The repertoire was sequenced with immunoSEQ multiplex PCR; TCRdb's copy has only in-frame clones and lacks some. Among approximately 70,000 clones listed, about nine tenths were seen once. Sequenced: T cells isolated from PBMCs. V is TRBV2 and J is TRBJ1-2; 11 nucleotides align to TRBD1. The clonotype originates from a human donor in good health. Some clones in this sample may be carry-over from other donors' samples. Here the CDR3 reads CASSSGTGGWYGYTF. CDR3 coding DNA: TGTGCCAGCAGTTCCGGGACAGGGGGTTGGTATGGCTACACCTTC.